The rows below give T cell receptor beta chains drawn from one sample of a study of early T cells in non-severe SARS-CoV-2 infection. TCRdb itself ran the 5' RACE reads through MiXCR, one entry per CDR3 protein. The sample comprises fewer than 85,000 distinct CDR3 sequences, around 10% of which are singletons, and 12% rests with the top ten. This specimen consisted of whole blood, obtained at baseline. The receptors were sampled from an adult who was a healthcare worker with PCR-confirmed SARS-CoV-2 infection or an uninfected control (not recorded which). The CDR3 runs from the conserved cysteine through the conserved F or W. The size of a clone is reported for some rows only, either as once, few or many, or as a class for expanded clones.

abundance	v_gene	CDR3aa
few	TRBV29-1	CSVSGRAKNIQYF
few	TRBV7-8	CASSPQAGDQETQYF
few	TRBV11-3	CASSRDRSYEQYF
many	TRBV11-2	CASTTIGTRISGNTIYF
NA	TRBV6-1	CASSLQGGELFF
NA	TRBV2	CASSGDRGRETQYF
NA	TRBV29-1	CSVETGYTGELFF
NA	TRBV28	CASSFLAGGPSTDTQYF
few	TRBV29-1	CSVEQDKTDTQYF
NA	TRBV18	CASSPGPDTQYF
NA	TRBV12-3/TRBV12-4	CASSFQVQLTEAFF
many	TRBV20-1	CSAGGTVYEQYF
NA	TRBV28	CASSLRDSYQPQHF
many	TRBV5-1	CASSRDRAQGTEAFF
NA	TRBV29-1	CSVSVGYGYTF
many	TRBV5-1	CASSLSGQDTYEQYF
few	TRBV11-2	CASTPGVSTGELFF
few	TRBV6-1	CASSGATGEQETQYF
few	TRBV4-3	CASSLIYGTSGGNEQFF
medium-sized	TRBV2	CASSEALQQNTEAFF
few	TRBV3-1	CASSQGVNEQFF
NA	TRBV28	CASAYMDEYNEQFF
many	TRBV10-3	CAITKATTEEVRNTIYF
many	TRBV6-1	CASRTSGGFYEQYF
NA	TRBV5-1	CASSPPSLDTQYF
NA	TRBV3-1	CASSHASEETQYF
NA	TRBV20-1	CSARPGGAVSYEQYF
NA	TRBV20-1	CSADPDSYTDTQYF
few	TRBV18	CASSQLDRASYEQYF
many	TRBV12-3/TRBV12-4	CASRIAGLNNEQFF
few	TRBV29-1	CSVGVSNEKLFF
few	TRBV5-1	CASSPAGGNYGYTF
few	TRBV7-9	CASSLERSRRLKEKNTEAFF
many	TRBV12-3/TRBV12-4	CASSLDGLGSYNEQFF
NA	TRBV19	CVSSIGLTTSTSTDTQYF
many	TRBV6-5	CASSLSSGGADEQYF
many	TRBV5-5	CASSYVRNTEAFF
NA	TRBV5-1	CASSLGLARETQYF
few	TRBV11-1	CASSFSDGNSPLHF
NA	TRBV7-3	CASSPSGGALETQYF
NA	TRBV9	CASSVGPGGDTDTQYF
many	TRBV9	CASSEGVGEKLFF
NA	TRBV28	CASSDDRAGANVLTF
many	TRBV7-8	CASSLVVGTGGDTQYF
many	TRBV6-2/TRBV6-3	CASSSRTLADFTDTQYF
few	TRBV12-5	CASGLVTGTTEAFF
few	TRBV15	CATSSTGGGSTEAFF
few	TRBV12-3/TRBV12-4	CASSRTTVPEAFF
few	TRBV6-5	CASKKGQGASVGEKLFF
many	TRBV7-9	CASSLYRTGTGDGYEQYF
few	TRBV29-1	CSAQGESGANVLTF
NA	TRBV29-1	CSVARDRRNYEQYF